This T cell receptor (beta chain) was retrieved from a study of T cells in Graves' hyperthyroidism and ophthalmopathy. Regarding the study as a whole: Most thyroid clonotypes expanded above 0.001 were also detected in blood.

The source material, RNA transcripts, was used to amplify TCR beta CDR3 regions. A first-round RT-PCR of the TCR CDR3 used the HTBI primer set. TCRdb itself ran the multiplex PCR reads through MiXCR, one entry per CDR3 protein. The table records 150,000 or so distinct CDR3 sequences, roughly 10% of them present only once. This clonotype was seen at least ten times. Its target is not known. Clinicians diagnosed patients from clinical symptoms, serum thyroxine and TRAb, thyroid ultrasound and orbital computed tomography. What was sequenced was blood. The clonotype was recovered from a woman between 18 and 30 years old with Graves' hyperthyroidism that later progressed to Graves' ophthalmopathy.

The CDR3 DNA follows: TGTGCCAGCAGGGGACTCGGGGGGAATGTAAATGAGCAGTTCTTC. Its translation is CASRGLGGNVNEQFF. This sequence joins TRBV28 and TRBJ2-1, with 7 bases matching TRBD2. V trimming: 6 bases; J trimming: 7 bases; junction bases outside the gene matches: 12. Per the germline V gene, CDR1 is MDHEN and CDR2 is SYDVKM. This CDR3 has 15 residues.